This T cell receptor beta chain was identified during a study of shared clonotypes between healthy human individuals. TCRdb keeps only in-frame clones here, not all; method: immunoSEQ multiplex PCR. This table holds 950,000 to 1,100,000 clones, approximately 80% found once. The CDR3 runs 15 residues. The V gene's germline CDR1 is SGHRS and CDR2 YFSETQ. V lost 1 base and J lost 5, with 13 bases in between. The rearrangement uses TRBV5-1 and TRBJ2-1, with D tentatively TRBD2 (5 bases). The specimen sequenced was memory CD4+ T cells from PBMCs. Subset described: CD45RA-negative fraction. The sequence derives from a man aged 18 to 35 in good health. Some clones in this sample may be carry-over from other donors' samples. CDR3 residues: CASSLWSGTHNEQFF. CDR3 bases: TGCGCCAGCAGCTTGTGGAGCGGAACGCACAATGAGCAGTTCTTC. The whole variable domain, remainder taken from reference TRBV5-1 and TRBJ2-1, is KAGVTQTPRYLIKTRGQQVTLSCSPISGHRSVSWYQQTPGQGLQFLFEYFSETQRNKGNFPGRFSGRQFSNSRSEMNVSTLELGDSALYLCASSLWSGTHNEQFFGPGTRLTVL.